The next 18 T cell receptor beta chains were all read from a single sample in a study of vaccination and CD4 T cells after COVID-19 (dated 2022 in TCRdb). No antigen has been assigned to these receptors. Receptor amplification or capture employed PCR. The data were produced on an Illumina iSeq 100. DNA from cultured CD4+ T cells underwent TCR sequencing with the Oncomine TCR Beta short-read assay at the Johns Hopkins FTIC core. In-frame beta chains were kept once TCRdb had trimmed the public reads at Q25 with fastp and called clones with MiXCR. Entries are consolidated by CDR3 protein sequence, retaining the most common genes and DNA. The sample includes 15,000 to 20,000 distinct CDR3 sequences, with about 39% observed a single time. The top ten clonotypes cover roughly 12% of the sample. The treatment or condition label, read with the paper, signifies: approximately 10-day PBMC culture with coronavirus spike peptide pools or control peptides (ViraFEST assay).

Sequencing input: CD4+ T cells from blood, cultured in vitro. The receptor source for this set is a human donor who had recovered from COVID-19.

This clonotype came up a few times. The chain is built from TRBV10-3 and TRBJ1-1; D unclear. Germline V lookup: CDR1 ENHRY, CDR2 SYGVKD. The CDR3 sequence is 14 residues long. Trimming cost V 3 bases and J 6 bases, with 14 bases left between them. This CDR3 reads CAISESRNGAEAFF. Written as DNA, the CDR3 is TGTGCCATCAGTGAATCGCGGAACGGGGCTGAAGCTTTCTTT.

V usage is TRBV2 and J usage is TRBJ2-5; TRBD1 aligns across 10 bases. The CDR3 is made up of 13 amino acids. With 7 bases clipped from V and 11 bases from J, the junction kept 10 bases outside the gene matches. Germline CDR1 SNHLY, CDR2 FYNNEI. CDR3 sequence (DNA): TGTGCCAGCACCAGGGACAGGGGCCCCAGACAGTACTTC. Translated: CASTRDRGPRQYF.

Of note for this clonotype: One end of the junction does not line up with germline, which may come from a read error. The gene calls are TRBV7-9 and TRBJ2-1; the match to TRBD2 covers 9 bases. The germline gives CDR1 SEHNR, CDR2 FQNEAQ (reference sequence). The CDR3 is 17 residues long. The CDR3 nucleotides read TGCGCCAGCAGCGGGAGACTAGCGGTTAGCTCCTACAATGAGCAGTTCTTC. The encoded protein is CASSGRLAVSSYNEQFF.

The V call is TRBV5-3, the J call TRBJ2-7, with a possible D match to TRBD1 (5 bases). TRBV5-3 belongs to the ORF category, with a function that is uncertain. This CDR3 comprises 13 residues. Trimming left V 9 bases short and J 1 base short, with 14 bases between. The CDR3 DNA follows: TGTGCCACCTCGCAGGGTTTTTCCTACGAGCAGTACTTC. Amino acids: CATSQGFSYEQYF.

The chain has TRBV9 and TRBJ2-3; 9 positions agree with TRBD2. This CDR3 is built from 17 residues. With 6 bases clipped from V and 1 base from J, the junction kept 12 bases outside the gene matches. Germline CDR1 SGDLS, CDR2 YYNGEE. The CDR3 loop reads CASKKGRREGGTDTQYF. In nucleotides, the CDR3 is TGTGCCAGCAAAAAGGGACGGCGGGAGGGCGGCACAGATACGCAGTATTTT. The whole variable domain, remainder taken from reference TRBV9 and TRBJ2-3, is DSGVTQTPKHLITATGQRVTLRCSPRSGDLSVYWYQQSLDQGLQFLIQYYNGEERAKGNILERFSAQQFPDLHSELNLSSLELGDSALYFCASKKGRREGGTDTQYFGPGTRLTVL.

A few counts support this clonotype. V and J are TRBV10-3 and TRBJ2-5; D unresolved. The germline gives CDR1 ENHRY, CDR2 SYGVKD. Trimming stripped 3 bases from V and 5 bases from J, with 10 bases between. This CDR3 comprises 13 residues. CDR3 sequence: CAISDFADETQYF. The CDR3 DNA reads as TGTGCCATCAGTGACTTTGCAGATGAGACCCAGTACTTC.

This sequence joins TRBV27 and TRBJ1-6, with D hard to call. V dropped 6 bases and J dropped 0 bases, with 18 bases sitting between them. The CDR3 spans 18 residues. CDR1 and CDR2 (germline): MNHEY, SMNVEV (reference sequence). The CDR3 reads CASSSSSFRSSYNSPLHF. DNA for the CDR3: TGTGCCAGCAGCAGTTCGAGTTTTAGGAGCTCCTATAATTCACCCCTCCACTTT.

The table lists this clonotype with a few counts. The chain is built from TRBV6-8 and TRBJ2-1; 9 nucleotides match TRBD2. The CDR3 spans 20 residues. J was trimmed by 8 bases and V by 2 bases; bases with no gene match: 22. Germline-derived CDR1 and CDR2 are MNHGY and SAAAGT. In DNA form, the CDR3 reads TGTGCCAGCAGTTACCCCCGTTGGGCGGGAGGGCCCCCTAATTGCGATGAGCAGTTCTTC. This encodes CASSYPRWAGGPPNCDEQFF.

V gene TRBV6-1 combines with J gene TRBJ2-1; TRBD1 aligns across 8 bases. Germline loops: CDR1 MNHNS, CDR2 SASEGT. The trim removed 5 bases at V and 4 bases at J, leaving 4 bases unmatched. This CDR3 has 14 amino acids. In DNA form, the CDR3 reads TGTGCCAGCAGTACGGGACAGGAGTACAATGAGCAGTTCTTC. Its translation: CASSTGQEYNEQFF.

This chain's CDR3 is CASSYALGADTQYF. DNA of the CDR3: TGTGCCAGCAGTTACGCCCTGGGGGCAGATACGCAGTATTTT. J is TRBJ2-3 and V is TRBV6-5, with D perhaps assigned TRBD1 or TRBD2 (5 bases each). CDR1 and CDR2 from the germline V gene are MNHEY and SVGAGI. This CDR3 contains 14 residues. V was shortened by 2 bases and J by 4 bases, with 10 bases between the two germline ends.

This clonotype was detected only a few times. The rearrangement joins TRBV27 to TRBJ1-6, with D possibly matching TRBD1 (5 bases). Germline V gene data show CDR1 as MNHEY and CDR2 as SMNVEV (reference sequence). This CDR3 has 16 residues. Trimming cost V 6 bases and J 10 bases, with 22 bases left between them. The CDR3 reads CASRPQGPGVGSPLHF. The CDR3 nucleotides read TGTGCCAGCAGGCCCCAGGGACCTGGGGTCGGGTCACCCCTCCACTTT.

This clonotype was detected a few times. This chain joins TRBV29-1 and TRBJ1-1; 7 bases are shared with TRBD1. The CDR3 is 18 residues long. The V gene's germline CDR1 is SQVTM and CDR2 ANQGSEA. The trim removed 4 bases at V and 4 bases at J, leaving 21 bases unmatched. Written as DNA, the CDR3 is TGCAGCGTTGCTAGTCGTTGGGCAGGGGGAAGTCTTCGCACTGAAGCTTTCTTT. Translated: CSVASRWAGGSLRTEAFF.

This clonotype has just a few counts. The chain links TRBV27 to TRBJ1-5; D is ambiguous. V was pared by 6 bases and J by 0 bases, with 15 bases between. This CDR3 has 16 amino acids. Germline CDR1 is MNHEY and CDR2 is SMNVEV (reference sequence). CDR3: CASSERDGVSNQPQHF. CDR3 DNA sequence: TGTGCCAGCAGCGAAAGAGACGGGGTTAGCAATCAGCCCCAGCATTTT.

The chain uses TRBV6-1 and TRBJ1-2; D is perhaps TRBD1 (5 bases). The V end lost 6 bases, the J end lost 6 bases, and 14 bases lay between the germline ends. CDR1 and CDR2 (germline): MNHNS, SASEGT. The CDR3 runs 13 residues. CDR3 sequence (DNA): TGTGCCAGCAGCCCACTCCGGGGCAATGGCTACACCTTC. As protein: CASSPLRGNGYTF.

This rearrangement joins TRBV20-1 to TRBJ1-1; no firm D call. Trimming removed 2 bases from V and 3 bases from J, with 13 bases in between. The CDR3 extends over 14 amino acids. Germline-derived CDR1 and CDR2 are DFQATT and SNEGSKA (reference sequence). As DNA, the CDR3 is TGCAGTGCTAGACCACCCCGGAGGGACACTGAAGCTTTCTTT. This encodes CSARPPRRDTEAFF.

This clonotype was seen a few times. The genes are TRBV20-1 and TRBJ1-5; D possibly corresponds to TRBD1 (5 bases). Trimming took off 0 bases at V and 2 bases at J, with 11 bases between the two ends. The germline gives CDR1 DFQATT, CDR2 SNEGSKA (reference sequence). CDR3 length: 15 residues. CDR3 loop: CSARDLGGGNQPQHF. The CDR3 nucleotides read TGCAGTGCTAGAGATCTCGGGGGTGGCAATCAGCCCCAGCATTTT.

The chain is built from TRBV7-2 and TRBJ2-2; 11 bases fit TRBD2. This CDR3 is 17 amino acids long. Germline values: CDR1 SGHTA, CDR2 FQGNSA. V dropped 4 bases and J dropped 1; count of bases not matched to a gene: 5. CDR3 sequence reads: CASSSVTSGRNTGELFF. DNA for the CDR3: TGTGCCAGCAGCTCGGTAACTAGCGGGAGGAACACCGGGGAGCTGTTTTTT.

This chain's CDR3 is CASSSRQGADQPQHF. The CDR3 DNA reads TGTGCCAGCAGTTCAAGACAGGGGGCGGATCAGCCCCAGCATTTT. The chain carries TRBV6-5 and TRBJ1-5; the match to TRBD1 covers 10 bases. The J segment lost 5 bases and the V segment lost 4 bases, leaving 5 bases of the junction unmatched. The CDR3 extends over 15 amino acids. The germline V gene encodes CDR1 MNHEY and CDR2 SVGAGI.